These T cell receptor beta chains were read from a single sample in a study of control samples from healthy donors and cancer patients. Here immunoSEQ multiplex PCR was the method, and the copy in TCRdb shows in-frame clones only, minus some. The sample holds 65,000 to 90,000 clones; roughly 89% are singletons and the top ten take over 9%. Sequenced input: PBMCs. The origin of the receptors is a woman between 45 and 65 years old with colorectal cancer. The CDR3 runs from the conserved cysteine through the conserved F or W. The D gene is left open where the match is weak. The size field is filled for only some rows; it gives once, few, many or a size class.

j_call v_call d_call clone_size cdr3_aa cdr3_nt
TRBJ2-3 TRBV28 . . CASRLRGAGTDTQYF TGTGCCAGCAGGCTCCGGGGGGCAGGCACAGATACGCAGTATTTT
TRBJ1-1 TRBV19 . few CASIAGPEAFF TGTGCCAGTATAGCGGGGCCTGAAGCTTTCTTT
TRBJ1-1 TRBV7-8 TRBD1 . CASSRDRANTEAFF TGTGCCAGCAGCAGGGACAGGGCGAACACTGAAGCTTTCTTT
TRBJ2-2 TRBV9 . . CASSVMGRGTGELFF TGTGCCAGCAGCGTAATGGGGCGGGGCACCGGGGAGCTGTTTTTT
TRBJ2-5 TRBV7-3 TRBD2 . CASSSRLAGETQYF TGTGCCAGCAGCTCCCGACTAGCCGGGGAGACCCAGTACTTC
TRBJ1-4 TRBV7-2 TRBD1 . CASCRKTGGEEKLFF TGTGCCAGCTGTAGGAAAACAGGGGGCGAAGAAAAACTGTTTTTT
TRBJ1-6 TRBV5-6 TRBD1 . CASSLGTGKNSPLHF TGTGCCAGCAGCTTGGGGACAGGGAAGAATTCACCCCTCCACTTT
TRBJ2-1 TRBV5-1 . . CASSSEGANYNEQFF TGCGCCAGCAGCTCGGAGGGGGCTAACTACAATGAGCAGTTCTTC
TRBJ1-1 TRBV29-1 . . CSGGSVTEAFF TGCAGCGGAGGGAGTGTGACTGAAGCTTTCTTT
TRBJ1-6 TRBV5-5 . . CASSPEGGRGSPLHF TGTGCCAGCAGCCCGGAGGGGGGGAGGGGGTCACCCCTCCACTTT
TRBJ2-1 TRBV19 TRBD2 once CAGSTPGLVDEQFF TGTGCCGGTAGTACGCCGGGACTAGTCGATGAGCAGTTCTTC
TRBJ2-5 TRBV24-1 . . CATSVQDGETQYF TGTGCCACCAGTGTACAGGATGGGGAGACCCAGTACTTC
TRBJ2-3 TRBV27 . . CASSRTGNRLGDTQYF TGTGCCAGCAGTAGAACAGGGAACAGATTAGGAGATACGCAGTATTTT
TRBJ2-1 TRBV7-2 TRBD2 few CASSLAAGGPYEQFF TGTGCCAGCAGCTTAGCAGCGGGGGGGCCCTATGAGCAGTTCTTC
TRBJ1-2 TRBV5-6 TRBD1 once CASSLQGARGYTF TGTGCCAGCAGCTTACAGGGGGCGCGAGGCTACACCTTC
TRBJ1-1 TRBV2 TRBD1 . CASTGQGATEAFF TGTGCCAGCACCGGACAGGGGGCCACTGAAGCTTTCTTT
TRBJ1-1 TRBV12-5 . . CASGKGGSVTEAFF TGTGCTAGTGGTAAAGGGGGTTCTGTCACTGAAGCTTTCTTT
TRBJ2-2 TRBV5-1 . . CASSLVQGGNTGELFF TGCGCCAGCAGCTTGGTACAGGGAGGTAACACCGGGGAGCTGTTTTTT
TRBJ1-5 TRBV19 TRBD1 once CASREGQLINQPQHF TGTGCCAGTAGAGAGGGACAGCTAATTAATCAGCCCCAGCATTTT
TRBJ1-1 TRBV5-1 TRBD1 . CASSFGQGGTEAFF TGCGCCAGCAGCTTTGGACAGGGGGGCACTGAAGCTTTCTTT
TRBJ2-3 TRBV14 . . CASSQLRDTQYF TGTGCCAGCAGCCAACTCAGAGATACGCAGTATTTT
TRBJ2-1 TRBV3-1/TRBV3-2 TRBD2 . CASSREAGGIYNEQFF TGTGCCAGCAGCCGAGAAGCGGGGGGAATCTACAATGAGCAGTTCTTC
TRBJ1-1 TRBV7-2 . . CASSFTSSWNTEAFF TGTGCCAGCAGCTTTACCAGCAGTTGGAACACTGAAGCTTTCTTT
TRBJ1-2 TRBV4-1 . . CASSQDPQGPFYGYTF TGCGCCAGCAGCCAAGACCCGCAGGGCCCCTTCTATGGCTACACCTTC
TRBJ2-5 TRBV4-1 . . CASSQVGKETQYF TGCGCCAGCAGCCAAGTAGGCAAAGAGACCCAGTACTTC
TRBJ1-1 TRBV20-1 TRBD1 . CSASRPGQGFTEAFF TGCAGTGCTAGTAGACCGGGACAGGGTTTCACTGAAGCTTTCTTT
TRBJ2-1 TRBV19 . . CASSIEPIRPYNGQFF TGTGCCAGTAGTATTGAGCCGATCCGACCCTACAATGGGCAGTTCTTC
TRBJ2-5 TRBV7-2 . . CASSLAGDSLGAETQYF TGTGCCAGCAGCTTAGCGGGGGACTCCCTGGGGGCAGAGACCCAGTACTTC
TRBJ1-2 TRBV28 . . CASSSGQSVYGYTF TGTGCCAGCAGTTCCGGACAGTCCGTTTATGGCTACACCTTC